This TCR beta chain was recovered during a study of blood T cell repertoires in COVID-19. Looking at the study overall: PBMCs, B-cell-depleted T cells, or T cells provided the cDNA or gDNA that made up the material.

V lost 10 bases, J lost 6 bases, and 12 bases lay in between. The CDR3 runs to 11 residues. Germline CDR1 and CDR2: SNHLY and FYNNEI. The repertoire was sequenced with immunoSEQ multiplex PCR; TCRdb's copy has only in-frame clones and lacks some. In the table there are 140,000 to 150,000 clones, just under 80% of which are singletons. V is TRBV2 and J is TRBJ2-5; no clear D gene. This TCR came from a woman between 55 and 75 years old with acute or convalescent COVID-19. The sample taken for sequencing was peripheral blood. CDR3 DNA sequence: TGTGCCACCCTCAGGTCTAAGACCCAGTACTTC. As protein: CATLRSKTQYF.